A single sample is the source of the 21 T cell receptor beta chains below, sequenced in a study of T cell responses to AZD1222 COVID-19 vaccine. Method: immunoSEQ multiplex PCR; TCRdb's copy keeps in-frame clones and lacks some. Among approximately 79,000 clones listed, 70% to 90% were seen once. The input for sequencing was peripheral blood, taken on day 0 of AZD1222 vaccination. These receptors were obtained from an adult in good health.

This chain joins TRBV24-1 and TRBJ1-1; 10 bases are a match to TRBD1. V trimming: 7 bases; J trimming: 5 bases; junction bases outside the gene matches: 6. Germline V gene sequence: CDR1 KGHDR, CDR2 SFDVKD. The CDR3 sequence is 14 residues long. CDR3 coding DNA: TGTGCCACCAGGGGAGGGGGACAGGGGACTGAAGCTTTCTTT. It codes for CATRGGGQGTEAFF.

This clone was seen more than once but under ten times. This chain connects TRBV5-5 to TRBJ2-7, with D hard to call. The CDR3 loop spans 13 amino acids. CDR1 and CDR2 from the germline V gene are SGHKS and YYEKEE (reference sequence). CDR3 sequence reads: CASRPPLSYEQYF. The CDR3 nucleotides are TGTGCTTCAAGGCCTCCCCTTAGCTACGAGCAGTACTTC.

This rearrangement joins TRBV12-5 to TRBJ1-3; no clear D gene. Germline CDR1 and CDR2: LGHNT and FRNRAP. With 3 bases removed from V and 3 bases from J, the gap between germline ends came to 9 bases. The CDR3 length is 14 residues. CDR3 in amino acids: CASGLLQIGNTIYF. The CDR3 coding sequence is TGTGCTAGTGGTTTACTACAGATTGGAAACACCATATATTTT. Full variable domain (outside the CDR3, taken from reference TRBV12-5 and TRBJ1-3): DARVTQTPRHKVTEMGQEVTMRCQPILGHNTVFWYRQTMMQGLELLAYFRNRAPLDDSGMPKDRFSAEMPDATLATLKIQPSEPRDSAVYFCASGLLQIGNTIYFGEGSWLTVV.

The J gene is TRBJ2-3, the V gene TRBV27, with TRBD2 matching 16 bases. Trimming removed 6 bases from V and 7 bases from J; junction bases left unmatched: 1. The CDR3 spans 14 residues. The germline gives CDR1 MNHEY, CDR2 SMNVEV (reference sequence). Written as DNA, the CDR3 is TGTGCCAGCAGGGGACTAGCGGGAGGGTATACGCAGTATTTT. Translation: CASRGLAGGYTQYF.

The chain employs TRBV5-1 and TRBJ2-7; 7 bases are shared with TRBD2. This CDR3 comprises 15 residues. V lost 1 base, J lost 6 bases, and 10 bases stayed unmatched. Germline V lookup: CDR1 SGHRS, CDR2 YFSETQ. The CDR3 DNA reads TGCGCCAGCAGCTTGACTCTGGGAGGGCCGCGCGAGCAGTACTTC. Translating gives CASSLTLGGPREQYF.

This clone has a handful of counts. V usage is TRBV5-1 and J usage is TRBJ2-7, with unresolved D. The CDR3 runs 14 residues. Germline assignment: CDR1 SGHRS and CDR2 YFSETQ. V lost 0 bases, J lost 3 bases, and 10 bases lay in between. As DNA, the CDR3 is TGCGCCAGCAGCTTGGATAGCAGAAACTACGAGCAGTACGTC. Translation gives CASSLDSRNYEQYV.

The V gene is TRBV11-2, the J gene TRBJ2-1, with 7 bases lining up with TRBD2. The V segment lost 5 bases and the J segment 1 base; nucleotides outside the gene matches: 11. The CDR3 has 17 amino acids. The germline gives CDR1 SGHAT, CDR2 FQNNGV. CDR3 protein: CASSTLALKLSYNEQFF. Written as DNA, the CDR3 is TGTGCCAGCAGCACACTAGCGCTAAAGCTTTCCTACAATGAGCAGTTCTTC.

The chain recombines TRBV6-1 with TRBJ2-1; D uncertain. Trimming left V 1 base short and J 2 bases short, with 6 bases between. Per germline, CDR1 MNHNS and CDR2 SASEGT. This CDR3 region has 14 residues. CDR3 amino acids: CASSEVFAYNEQFF. CDR3 DNA: TGTGCCAGCAGTGAAGTTTTCGCCTACAATGAGCAGTTCTTC.

The chain has TRBV25-1 and TRBJ1-2; D remains ambiguous. Trimming took 9 bases from V and 3 from J, leaving 17 bases between them. The CDR3 has 14 residues. Germline CDR1 reads MGHDK; CDR2 reads SYGVNS. The CDR3 loop is CASGPRGGHYGYTF. The CDR3 DNA reads as TGTGCCAGTGGCCCCCGCGGAGGGCACTATGGCTACACCTTC.

CDR3 amino acids: CASSETTPPGIQYV. The DNA for the CDR3 is TGTGCCAGCAGTGAAACTACGCCTCCCGGGATCCAGTACGTC. J is TRBJ2-7 and V is TRBV2; tentatively, D is TRBD2 (5 bases). The ends were cut back, 2 bases at V and 10 bases at J, with 18 bases in the middle. Per the germline V gene, CDR1 is SNHLY and CDR2 is FYNNEI. The length of the CDR3 is 14 residues.

This clone was recorded only once. The junction and the germline gene differ at one end; a read error may be behind it. The genes are TRBV7-7 and TRBJ2-3; D is uncertain. The CDR3 is made up of 13 amino acids. Germline V gene sequence: CDR1 SSHAT, CDR2 FNYEAQ (reference sequence). CDR3: CASSLGWADTQYF. CDR3 bases: TGTGCTAGCAGCTTAGGGTGGGCAGATACGCAGTATTTT.

This chain links TRBV11-3 with TRBJ2-6; D may be TRBD1 (5 bases). The CDR3 consists of 18 residues. V lost 0 bases and J lost 2, with 14 bases in between. From germline, CDR1 is SGHNT and CDR2 YENEEA. Here the CDR3 DNA reads TGTGCCAGCAGCTTAGATGAATGGGGCTCCCCTGGGGCCAACGTCCTGACTTTC. Protein: CASSLDEWGSPGANVLTF.

The chain combines TRBV11-2 with TRBJ2-1; a possible D gene is TRBD2 (5 bases). The CDR3 is made up of 12 amino acids. The germline gives CDR1 SGHAT, CDR2 FQNNGV. Trimming left V 7 bases short and J 10 bases short, with 14 bases between. As DNA, the CDR3 is TGTGCCAGCAAGGAGGCCGGGCCCGAGCAGTTCTTC. Translated: CASKEAGPEQFF.

The J gene is TRBJ1-2, the V gene TRBV29-1, with 11 bases matching TRBD1. This CDR3 has 13 residues. The trim removed 7 bases at V and 6 bases at J, leaving 7 bases unmatched. CDR1 is SQVTM, CDR2 ANQGSEA, per germline. DNA of the CDR3: TGCAGCGGGTGGACAGGGGGCGGCGATGGCTACACCTTC. Translated: CSGWTGGGDGYTF.

This chain joins TRBV14 and TRBJ2-7; D is ambiguous. Germline V gene lookup returns CDR1 SGHDN and CDR2 FVKESK. Trimming shortened V by 1 base and J by 5 bases, and 9 bases separated the two germline ends. The CDR3 loop spans 13 amino acids. CDR3 protein: CASSQGTVNEQYF. DNA for the CDR3: TGTGCCAGCAGCCAAGGGACCGTAAACGAGCAGTACTTC.

The chain links TRBV25-1 to TRBJ1-1; 8 nucleotides match TRBD1. The V segment lost 7 bases and the J segment 3 bases; nucleotides outside the gene matches: 10. This CDR3 is built from 15 residues. Germline CDR1 MGHDK, CDR2 SYGVNS. The CDR3 spells CASTPDDRGYTEAFF. CDR3 in DNA: TGTGCCAGCACACCCGATGACAGGGGTTACACTGAAGCTTTCTTT.

The chain couples TRBV4-1 to TRBJ1-1, with 8 bases lining up with TRBD1. CDR1 is MGHRA, CDR2 YSYEKL, per germline. The CDR3 spans 16 residues. The V segment lost 3 bases and the J segment 5 bases; nucleotides outside the gene matches: 11. This CDR3 reads CASSQQDRGYGTEAFF. The CDR3 nucleotides are TGCGCCAGCAGCCAGCAAGACAGGGGTTATGGGACTGAAGCTTTCTTT.

V is TRBV19 and J is TRBJ2-5; 7 bases are shared with TRBD2. Germline-derived CDR1 and CDR2 are LNHDA and SQIVND (reference sequence). The J segment lost 0 bases and the V segment lost 8 bases, leaving 12 bases of the junction unmatched. This CDR3 spans 16 amino acids. The CDR3 region has the DNA TGTGCCAGTGGGGATTCAGCGGGACCCCACCAAGAGACCCAGTACTTC. This codes for CASGDSAGPHQETQYF.

The chain links TRBV30 to TRBJ1-6; D may be TRBD1 (5 bases). V gave up 3 bases and J gave up 7 bases, with 16 bases separating them. CDR1 and CDR2 from the germline V gene are GTSNPN and SVGIG (reference sequence). This CDR3 has 15 amino acids. The CDR3 DNA follows: TGTGCCTGGAGCGGCTTCCAGGGTAACAATTCACCCCTCCACTTT. Protein product: CAWSGFQGNNSPLHF.

Only a few counts were recorded for this clone. The V gene is TRBV5-6, the J gene TRBJ1-6; D is unclear. Trimming left V 4 bases short and J 0 bases short, with 14 bases between. The length of the CDR3 is 17 residues. In germline, CDR1 is SGHDT, CDR2 YYEEEE. The CDR3 region is CASSQEWEGSYNSPLHF. The CDR3 bases are TGTGCCAGCAGCCAAGAGTGGGAAGGCTCCTATAATTCACCCCTCCACTTT.

V and J are TRBV18 and TRBJ2-6; D is unclear. V lost 3 bases and J lost 0, with 12 bases in between. Germline V CDR1 and CDR2: KGHSH, LQKENI. The CDR3 runs to 17 residues. In DNA form, the CDR3 reads TGTGCCAGCTCACCCCCGACCGGCAGCTCTGGGGCCAACGTCCTGACTTTC. Translated: CASSPPTGSSGANVLTF.